This is a list of T cell receptor beta chains from one sample in a study of shared T cell receptors in the human thymus. The data were produced by immunoSEQ multiplex PCR, yet TCRdb's version contains in-frame clones alone and is incomplete. The repertoire includes about 660,000 clones, around 89% of them detected once, and 0.01% sits in the top ten. This same sample was also part of a study on human thymus T cells.

Sequenced sample: thymocytes. The receptors were sampled from a boy younger than two with a congenital heart defect. CDR3s include the opening cysteine and the closing phenylalanine or tryptophan. The order of the fields is CDR3 DNA, CDR3 protein, D gene, clone size, V gene, J gene. The D gene is left open where the match is weak. Where a row states a size, it is once, few, many or the class of an expanded clone; other rows omit it.

TGTGCCAGCAGCGCCCACCCCATTTCACAGGGCACTGAAGCTTTCTTT	CASSAHPISQGTEAFF	-	-	TRBV9	TRBJ1-1
TGTGCCTGGATCAGTAGCACAGATACGCAGTATTTT	CAWISSTDTQYF	-	-	TRBV30	TRBJ2-3
TGTGCCAGCAGCCCAAATACGGCGGGAGCCCCCGAGCAGTACTTC	CASSPNTAGAPEQYF	TRBD2	-	TRBV11-2	TRBJ2-7
TGCGCCAGCATCTTTAGCTACAGGGGTGGGCAGTTCTTC	CASIFSYRGGQFF	TRBD1	-	TRBV5-1	TRBJ2-1
TGTGCCAGCAGCTCCACAGGCTTCCTTCCCTTGTGCGAGCAGTACTTC	CASSSTGFLPLCEQYF	-	-	TRBV7-9	TRBJ2-7
TGTGCCAGCAGCGCAGTCACAGGGGGAGGCTACACCTTC	CASSAVTGGGYTF	TRBD1	-	TRBV7-9	TRBJ1-2
TGCGCCAGCAGCCATCCTGGGAGGTTAAGCAATGAGCAGTTCTTC	CASSHPGRLSNEQFF	-	-	TRBV4-3	TRBJ2-1
TGTGCCAGCAGCCAAGATAAGGGGGCTGGGGCCAACGTCCTGACTTTC	CASSQDKGAGANVLTF	-	-	TRBV4-2	TRBJ2-6
TGTGCCACCAGCGGACTAGCGGGAGGCGGGACCGGGGAGCTGTTTTTT	CATSGLAGGGTGELFF	TRBD2	-	TRBV14	TRBJ2-2
TGTGCCGTCCGGGACAGCTATCAGCCCCAGCATTTT	CAVRDSYQPQHF	TRBD1	-	TRBV6-1	TRBJ1-5
TGTGCCAGCAGTTTAACGACGGGCCAAGCGGGAGGCTACAGGTCCAATGAGCAGTTCTTC	CASSLTTGQAGGYRSNEQFF	TRBD2	once	TRBV27	TRBJ2-1
TGTGCCACCAGCAGCGGGCTAGCGGGAGCGACCTACTCCTACAATGAGCAGTTCTTC	CATSSGLAGATYSYNEQFF	TRBD2	-	TRBV15	TRBJ2-1
TGTGCCAGCAGTCCGCTGGACTTCCCCAATGAGCAGTTCTTC	CASSPLDFPNEQFF	-	-	TRBV6-5	TRBJ2-1
TGTGCCTGGAGTGTAGTGCGGGGGGCCGGGGAGCTGTTTTTT	CAWSVVRGAGELFF	TRBD2	-	TRBV30	TRBJ2-2
TGTGCCAGCAGCAATGGGGAGGGGGTTGGGGCCAACGTCCTGACTTTC	CASSNGEGVGANVLTF	-	-	TRBV5-6	TRBJ2-6
TGCGCCAGCAGCCAAGATCCACTAGAAGGCTACGAGCAGTACTTC	CASSQDPLEGYEQYF	-	-	TRBV4-1	TRBJ2-7
TGTGCCAGCAGTGACAGTTTACGTCCCCAGGGAGGTCCCTACGAGCAGTACTTC	CASSDSLRPQGGPYEQYF	-	-	TRBV2	TRBJ2-7
TGTGCCAGCAGTGAATCCGGGGACGAGCAGTACTTC	CASSESGDEQYF	-	-	TRBV25-1	TRBJ2-7
TGTGCCAGCAGGAGGGGACAGGCCGGGTACAGCGGGAGGCATGAGCAGTTCTTC	CASRRGQAGYSGRHEQFF	-	-	TRBV2	TRBJ2-1
TGCGCCAGCAGTCAAGAGGGCCGGGGCTACAATGAGCAGTTCTTC	CASSQEGRGYNEQFF	-	-	TRBV23-1	TRBJ2-1
TGTGCCAGCAGCTTAGCCCGACTAGCGGGAGGGCCAGATACGCAGTATTTT	CASSLARLAGGPDTQYF	TRBD2	-	TRBV7-9	TRBJ2-3
TGTGCCAGCAGGCCGGACAGGGTTATTACTCAGCCCCAGCATTTT	CASRPDRVITQPQHF	TRBD1	-	TRBV5-8	TRBJ1-5
TGTGCCAGTAGTCCTCTCCGACACCACAATGAGCAGTTCTTC	CASSPLRHHNEQFF	-	-	TRBV19	TRBJ2-1
TGTGCCACCCGTGACAGGGGGTTTGAAGCTTTCTTT	CATRDRGFEAFF	TRBD1	-	TRBV10-3	TRBJ1-1
TGTGCCTGGGTAGACCCACCTAGCGGGAGGGGGAATGAGCAGTTCTTC	CAWVDPPSGRGNEQFF	TRBD2	-	TRBV30	TRBJ2-1
TGTGCCTGGAGTGTAACTAGCGGGAGACGGACCTACAATGAGCAGTTCTTC	CAWSVTSGRRTYNEQFF	TRBD2	-	TRBV30	TRBJ2-1
TGTGCCGTCGGCGACAGGGCTGACACTGGAAACACCATATATTTT	CAVGDRADTGNTIYF	TRBD1	-	TRBV10-3	TRBJ1-3
TGCAGCGTCCTCGGGACAGGTATCTACAATGAGCAGTTCTTC	CSVLGTGIYNEQFF	TRBD1	once	TRBV29-1	TRBJ2-1
TGCGCCAGCAGCCAAGATTCGGGGGAAGGTCTCTACAATGAGCAGTTCTTC	CASSQDSGEGLYNEQFF	-	-	TRBV4-3	TRBJ2-1
TGTGCCAGCAGTTCAACGGGACTAGCGGGAGGGCCGCGAGAGACCCAGTACTTC	CASSSTGLAGGPRETQYF	TRBD2	-	TRBV2	TRBJ2-5
TGTGCCAGCAGTGTTCTGAGAGACTACGAGCAGTACTTC	CASSVLRDYEQYF	-	-	TRBV2	TRBJ2-7
TGTGCCATCAGTCCGGGGGGCGCTGAAGCTTTCTTT	CAISPGGAEAFF	-	-	TRBV10-3	TRBJ1-1